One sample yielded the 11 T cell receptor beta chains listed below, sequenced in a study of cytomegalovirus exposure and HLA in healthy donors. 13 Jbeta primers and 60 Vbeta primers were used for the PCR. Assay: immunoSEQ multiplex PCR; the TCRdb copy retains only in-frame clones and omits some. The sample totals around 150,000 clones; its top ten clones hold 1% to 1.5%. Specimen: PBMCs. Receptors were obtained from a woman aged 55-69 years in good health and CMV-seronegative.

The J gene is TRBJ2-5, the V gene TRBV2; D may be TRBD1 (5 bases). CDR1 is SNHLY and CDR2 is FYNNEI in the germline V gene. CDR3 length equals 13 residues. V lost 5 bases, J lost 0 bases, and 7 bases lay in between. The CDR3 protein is CASSRQYQETQYF. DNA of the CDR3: TGTGCCAGCAGTCGACAGTACCAAGAGACCCAGTACTTC. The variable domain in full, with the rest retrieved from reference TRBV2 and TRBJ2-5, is EPEVTQTPSHQVTQMGQEVILRCVPISNHLYFYWYRQILGQKVEFLVSFYNNEISEKSEIFDDQFSVERPDGSNFTLKIRSTKLEDSAMYFCASSRQYQETQYFGPGTRLLVL.

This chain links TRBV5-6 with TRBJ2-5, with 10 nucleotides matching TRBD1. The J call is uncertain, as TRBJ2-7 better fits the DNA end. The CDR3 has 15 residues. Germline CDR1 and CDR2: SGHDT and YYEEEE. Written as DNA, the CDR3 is TGTGCCAGCAGCTTGAGCGGGACAGGGGAGGGCGAGCAGTACTTC. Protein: CASSLSGTGEGEQYF.

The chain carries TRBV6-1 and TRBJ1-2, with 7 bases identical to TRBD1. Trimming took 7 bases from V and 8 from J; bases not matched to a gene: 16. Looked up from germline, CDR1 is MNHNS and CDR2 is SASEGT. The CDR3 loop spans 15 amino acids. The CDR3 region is CASILTLTGEDGYTF. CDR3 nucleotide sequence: TGTGCCAGCATTCTTACCCTCACAGGGGAGGACGGCTACACCTTC.

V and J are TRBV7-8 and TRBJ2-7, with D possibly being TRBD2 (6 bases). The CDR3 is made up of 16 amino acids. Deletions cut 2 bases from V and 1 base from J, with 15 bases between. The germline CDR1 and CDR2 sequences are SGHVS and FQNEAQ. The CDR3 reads CASSLISGEISYEQYF. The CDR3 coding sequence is TGTGCCAGCAGCTTAATTTCGGGGGAGATTTCCTACGAGCAGTACTTC.

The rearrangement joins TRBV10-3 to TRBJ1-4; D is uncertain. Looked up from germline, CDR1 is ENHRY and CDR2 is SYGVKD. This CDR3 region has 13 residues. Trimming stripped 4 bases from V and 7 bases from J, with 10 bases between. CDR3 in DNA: TGTGCCATCAGTGCCAGTGGCAGTGAAAAACTGTTTTTT. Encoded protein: CAISASGSEKLFF.

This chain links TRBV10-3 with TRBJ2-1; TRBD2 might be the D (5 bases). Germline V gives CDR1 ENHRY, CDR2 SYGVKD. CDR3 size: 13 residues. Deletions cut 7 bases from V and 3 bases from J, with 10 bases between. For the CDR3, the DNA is TGTGCCATCACGGGCGAGGGCTACAATGAGCAGTTCTTC. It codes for CAITGEGYNEQFF.

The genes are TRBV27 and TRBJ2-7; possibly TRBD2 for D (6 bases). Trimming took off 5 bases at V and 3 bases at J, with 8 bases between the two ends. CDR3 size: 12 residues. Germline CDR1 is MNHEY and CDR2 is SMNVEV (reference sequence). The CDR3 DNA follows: TGTGCCAGCAGTCCGGGGGACTACGAGCAGTACTTC. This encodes CASSPGDYEQYF.

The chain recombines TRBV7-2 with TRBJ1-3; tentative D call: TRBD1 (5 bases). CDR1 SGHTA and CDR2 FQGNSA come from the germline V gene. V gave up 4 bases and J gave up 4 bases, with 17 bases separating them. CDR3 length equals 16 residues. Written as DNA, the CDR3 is TGTGCCAGCAGCTCCCGAAGCGGGGCGTGGGGAAACACCATATATTTT. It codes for CASSSRSGAWGNTIYF.

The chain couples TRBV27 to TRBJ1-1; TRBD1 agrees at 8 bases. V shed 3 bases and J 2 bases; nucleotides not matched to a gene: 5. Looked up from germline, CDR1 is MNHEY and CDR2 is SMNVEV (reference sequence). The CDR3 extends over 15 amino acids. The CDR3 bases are TGTGCCAGCAGTTTCGTCCAGGGGGCTAACACTGAAGCTTTCTTT. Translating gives CASSFVQGANTEAFF.

The CDR3 DNA reads TGTGCCAGTATACCCAGGACAGGGTCTAACTATGGCTACACCTTC. It yields the protein CASIPRTGSNYGYTF. This chain connects TRBV19 to TRBJ1-2; 8 bases fit TRBD1. J was trimmed by 0 bases and V by 7 bases; bases with no gene match: 7. Germline CDR1 reads LNHDA; CDR2 reads SQIVND (reference sequence). This CDR3 spans 15 amino acids.

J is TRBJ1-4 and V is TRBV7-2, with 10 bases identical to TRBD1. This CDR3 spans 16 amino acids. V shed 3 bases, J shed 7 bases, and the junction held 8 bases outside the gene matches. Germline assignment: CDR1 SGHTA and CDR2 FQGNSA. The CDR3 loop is CASSFIPGQGTEKLFF. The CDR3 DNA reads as TGTGCCAGCAGCTTTATCCCGGGACAGGGGACTGAAAAACTGTTTTTT.